Described below is a single T cell receptor beta chain sequence and its context. The junction had 7 bases not matched to a gene; V was cut back by 3 bases and J by 1 base. This CDR3 region has 18 residues. The V gene's germline CDR1 is SGHNT and CDR2 YYREEE (reference sequence). The sample comes from a study of blood T cell repertoires in COVID-19. Repertoires were generated with immunoSEQ multiplex PCR, while TCRdb's copy carries only in-frame clones and drops some. This sample has about 44,000 clones, with roughly 84% found just once. Sequencing input: peripheral blood. The chain employs TRBV5-4 and TRBJ2-3, with 14 positions matching TRBD2. The TCR comes from a woman between 65 and 79 years old with acute or convalescent COVID-19. CDR3 region: CASSWGLAGVVGTDTQYF. CDR3 in DNA: TGTGCCAGCAGCTGGGGACTAGCGGGAGTTGTGGGCACAGATACGCAGTATTTT.